The sequence of this T cell receptor beta chain was determined in a study of blood T cell repertoires in COVID-19. At the level of the study: PBMCs, B-cell-depleted T cells, or T cells were the source of the cDNA or gDNA that made up the material.

Germline-derived CDR1 and CDR2 are GTSNPN and SVGIG (reference sequence). Trimming pared 3 bases from V and 4 bases from J, leaving 12 bases between. CDR3 length: 13 residues. Some clones are missing from TCRdb's copy, which holds only in-frame ones; the method was immunoSEQ multiplex PCR. This sample carries tens of thousands of clones, approximately 85% of them seen once, and the ten largest clones take 2.5% to 3%. This chain joins TRBV30 and TRBJ1-1; possibly TRBD1 for D (5 bases). Sequencing used peripheral blood. The TCR sequence derives from an older woman with acute or convalescent COVID-19. The CDR3 nucleotides read TGTGCCTGGAGCCTACAGGCGAGCACTGAAGCTTTCTTT. Protein product: CAWSLQASTEAFF.